This T cell receptor beta chain was captured by sequencing in a study of T cells in Graves' hyperthyroidism and ophthalmopathy. Study-wide results and caveats: Most thyroid-expanded clonotypes above 0.001 were also found in blood.

Patients having uncontrolled infection, another autoimmune disease, pregnancy or lactation were not included. Regions amplified from RNA transcripts were the TCR beta CDR3 regions. The study used the HTBI primer set for a first-round RT-PCR of the TCR CDR3. TCRdb fed the multiplex PCR reads into MiXCR, producing one record per CDR3 protein. Here the sample spans 500,000 to 600,000 distinct CDR3 sequences, about 43% being singletons. The CDR3 is 12 residues long. CDR1 SQVTM and CDR2 ANQGSEA come from the germline V gene. V was pared by 6 bases and J by 6 bases, with 4 bases of the junction left unmatched. This clonotype has at least ten counts. Its target is unknown.

Sequencing was done on a sample of peripheral blood or thyroid tissue (not recorded which). The chain carries TRBV29-1 and TRBJ1-2, with 10 nucleotides matching TRBD1. The clonotype was recovered from an adult woman with Graves' disease, either hyperthyroidism or ophthalmopathy (not recorded which). For the CDR3, the DNA is TGCAGCGTAACCGGGACAGGGGATGGCTACACCTTC. Amino acid sequence: CSVTGTGDGYTF.